This T cell receptor (beta chain) is from a study of T cell changes during pregnancy in multiple sclerosis. TCRdb keeps only in-frame clones here, not all; method: immunoSEQ multiplex PCR. The sample gives 70,000 to 95,000 clones, about 93% of which show up once; 1.5% to 2% is in the top ten. The CDR3 runs 14 residues. The germline V gene has CDR1 SQVTM and CDR2 ANQGSEA. V lost 4 bases and J lost 4, with 14 bases in between. Sequencing used peripheral blood, obtained after pregnancy. The chain couples TRBV29-1 to TRBJ1-5; a possible D gene is TRBD1 (5 bases). The TCR was taken from a female donor in good health, enrolled as a control in a pregnancy study. CDR3 residues: CSVVAGGNNQPQHF. In nucleotides, the CDR3 is TGCAGCGTTGTGGCGGGGGGAAATAATCAGCCCCAGCATTTT.